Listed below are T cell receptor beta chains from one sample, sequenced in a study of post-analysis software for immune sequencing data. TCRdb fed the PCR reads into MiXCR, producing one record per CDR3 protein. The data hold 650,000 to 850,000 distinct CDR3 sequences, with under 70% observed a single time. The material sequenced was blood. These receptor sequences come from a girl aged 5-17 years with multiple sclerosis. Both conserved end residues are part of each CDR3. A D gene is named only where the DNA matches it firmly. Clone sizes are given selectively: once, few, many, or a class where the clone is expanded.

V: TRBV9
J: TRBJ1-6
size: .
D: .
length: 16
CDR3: CASSDRTASNNSPLHF
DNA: TGTGCCAGCAGCGACCGGACTGCCTCTAATAATTCACCCCTCCACTTT

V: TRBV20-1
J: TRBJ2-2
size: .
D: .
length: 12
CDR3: CSASGSPGELFF
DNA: TGCAGTGCTAGTGGTAGCCCCGGGGAGCTGTTTTTT

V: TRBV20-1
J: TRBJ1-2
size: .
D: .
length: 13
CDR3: CSASSTLQNGYTF
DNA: TGCAGTGCTAGTAGTACCCTGCAGAATGGCTACACCTTC

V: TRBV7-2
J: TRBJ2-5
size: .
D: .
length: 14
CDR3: CASSLLQTAETQYF
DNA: TGTGCCAGCAGCTTACTCCAGACGGCGGAGACCCAGTACTTC

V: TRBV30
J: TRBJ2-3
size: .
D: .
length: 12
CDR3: CAWTGMGGTQYF
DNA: TGTGCCTGGACCGGGATGGGGGGTACGCAGTATTTT

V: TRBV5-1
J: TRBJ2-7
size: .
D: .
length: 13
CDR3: CASSLVVTGKQYF
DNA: TGCGCCAGCAGCTTGGTAGTGACGGGAAAGCAGTACTTC

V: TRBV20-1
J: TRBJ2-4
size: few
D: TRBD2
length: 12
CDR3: CSASGEGNIQYF
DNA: TGCAGTGCCTCCGGGGAGGGAAACATTCAGTACTTC

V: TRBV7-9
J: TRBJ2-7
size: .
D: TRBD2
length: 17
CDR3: CASSLSSLAGLPYEQYF
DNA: TGTGCCAGCAGCTTATCGTCCCTAGCGGGATTACCATACGAGCAGTACTTC

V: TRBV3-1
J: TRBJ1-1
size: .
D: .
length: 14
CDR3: CASSQLHANTEAFF
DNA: TGTGCCAGCAGCCAGCTACACGCGAACACTGAAGCTTTCTTT

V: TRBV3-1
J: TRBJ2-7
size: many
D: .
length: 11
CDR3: CASSQLYEQYF
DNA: TGTGCCAGCAGCCAACTCTACGAGCAGTACTTC

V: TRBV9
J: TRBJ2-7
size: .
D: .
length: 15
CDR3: CASSTLQGNVDEQYF
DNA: TGTGCCAGCAGCACACTGCAGGGGAACGTCGACGAGCAGTACTTC

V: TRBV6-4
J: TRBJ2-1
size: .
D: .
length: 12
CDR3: CASSDSFNEQFF
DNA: TGTGCCAGCAGTGACTCGTTTAATGAGCAGTTCTTC

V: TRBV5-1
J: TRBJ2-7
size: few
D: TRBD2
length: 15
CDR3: CASSLGLAGVAEQYF
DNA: TGCGCCAGCAGCTTGGGACTAGCGGGAGTCGCCGAGCAGTACTTC

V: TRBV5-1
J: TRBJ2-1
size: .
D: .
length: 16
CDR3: CASSRGGKLEVGEQFF
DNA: TGCGCCAGCAGCCGCGGCGGGAAGCTGGAGGTAGGAGAGCAGTTCTTC

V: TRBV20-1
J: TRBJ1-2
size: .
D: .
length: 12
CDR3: CSASRGIGGYTF
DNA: TGCAGTGCTAGTCGGGGCATTGGGGGCTACACCTTC

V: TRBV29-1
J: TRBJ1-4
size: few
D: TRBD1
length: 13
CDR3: CSVGDRASGKLFF
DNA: TGCAGCGTTGGAGACAGGGCGTCTGGAAAACTGTTTTTT

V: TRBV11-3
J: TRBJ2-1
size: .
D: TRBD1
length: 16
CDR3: CASSARDRGGNNEQFF
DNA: TGTGCCAGCAGCGCCAGGGACAGGGGGGGAAACAATGAGCAGTTCTTC

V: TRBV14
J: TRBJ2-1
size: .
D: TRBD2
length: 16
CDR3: CASSVQPGGRGNEQFF
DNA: TGTGCCAGCAGCGTACAACCCGGCGGGAGAGGTAATGAGCAGTTCTTC

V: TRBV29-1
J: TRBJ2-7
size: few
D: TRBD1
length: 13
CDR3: CSAGTGDIYEQYF
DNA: TGCAGCGCTGGGACAGGGGATATTTACGAGCAGTACTTC

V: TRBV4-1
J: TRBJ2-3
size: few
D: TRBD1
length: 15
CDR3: CASSHPDRAKDTQYF
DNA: TGCGCCAGCAGCCATCCCGACAGGGCTAAGGATACGCAGTATTTT

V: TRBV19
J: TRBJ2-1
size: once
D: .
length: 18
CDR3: CASSIDFDWKSTYNEQFF
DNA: TGCGCCAGTAGTATAGACTTTGATTGGAAATCTACCTACAATGAGCAGTTCTTC

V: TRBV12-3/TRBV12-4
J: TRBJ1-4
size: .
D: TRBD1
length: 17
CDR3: CASRPTGTGTTNEKLFF
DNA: TGTGCCAGCAGGCCTACCGGGACAGGGACAACTAATGAAAAACTGTTTTTT

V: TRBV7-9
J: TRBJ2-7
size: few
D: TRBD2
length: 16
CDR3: CASSRGLAAFSYEQYF
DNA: TGTGCCAGCAGCAGGGGACTAGCGGCCTTCTCCTACGAGCAGTACTTC

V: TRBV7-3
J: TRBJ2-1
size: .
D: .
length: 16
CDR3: CASSPGQTPPHNEQFF
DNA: TGTGCCAGTAGCCCGGGACAAACCCCACCGCACAATGAGCAGTTCTTC

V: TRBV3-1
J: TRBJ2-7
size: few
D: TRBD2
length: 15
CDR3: CASSQRTSGPYEQYF
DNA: TGTGCCAGCAGCCAAAGGACTAGCGGGCCCTACGAGCAGTACTTC

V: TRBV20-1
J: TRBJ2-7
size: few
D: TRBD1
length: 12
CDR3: CSASGTGNEQYF
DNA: TGCAGTGCTAGTGGGACAGGGAACGAGCAGTACTTC

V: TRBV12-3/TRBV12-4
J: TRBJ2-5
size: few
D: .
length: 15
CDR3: CASSFGVGGQETQYF
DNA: TGTGCCAGCAGTTTTGGAGTGGGGGGCCAAGAGACCCAGTACTTC

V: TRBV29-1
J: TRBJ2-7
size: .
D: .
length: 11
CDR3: CSVAQRNEQYF
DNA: TGCAGCGTTGCCCAGCGGAACGAGCAGTACTTC

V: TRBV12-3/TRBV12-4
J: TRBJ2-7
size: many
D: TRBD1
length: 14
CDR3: CASSSGTGVYEQYF
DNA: TGTGCCAGCAGTTCCGGGACAGGGGTCTACGAGCAGTACTTC

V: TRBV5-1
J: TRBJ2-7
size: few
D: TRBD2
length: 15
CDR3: CASRVSLADSYEQYF
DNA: TGCGCCAGCAGGGTGTCGCTAGCGGATTCCTACGAGCAGTACTTC

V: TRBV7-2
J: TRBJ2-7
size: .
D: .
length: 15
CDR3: CASSLAASATYEQYF
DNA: TGTGCCAGCAGCTTAGCGGCTAGCGCGACTTACGAGCAGTACTTC

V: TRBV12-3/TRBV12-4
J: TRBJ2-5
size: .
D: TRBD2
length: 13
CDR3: CASTERGVETQYF
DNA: TGTGCCAGCACCGAACGGGGGGTAGAGACCCAGTACTTC

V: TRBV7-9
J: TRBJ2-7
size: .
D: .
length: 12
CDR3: CASRGNDHGQYF
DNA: TGTGCCAGCAGAGGCAATGACCACGGGCAGTACTTC

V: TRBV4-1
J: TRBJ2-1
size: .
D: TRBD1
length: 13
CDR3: CASSQEQDRDPFF
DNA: TGCGCCAGCAGCCAAGAGCAAGACAGGGATCCGTTCTTC

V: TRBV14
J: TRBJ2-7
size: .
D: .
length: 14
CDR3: CASSPGFRDYEQYF
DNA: TGTGCCAGCAGCCCGGGCTTCAGGGACTACGAGCAGTACTTC

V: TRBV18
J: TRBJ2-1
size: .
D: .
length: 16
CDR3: CASSDSRRVVNNEQFF
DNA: TGTGCCAGCTCGGACAGTAGGAGGGTCGTAAACAATGAGCAGTTCTTC

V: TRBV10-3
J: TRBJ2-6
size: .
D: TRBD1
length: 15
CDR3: CASQGSYSGANVLTF
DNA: TGTGCCTCACAGGGGTCCTACTCTGGGGCCAACGTCCTGACTTTC

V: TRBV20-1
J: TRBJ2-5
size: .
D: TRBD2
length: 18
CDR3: CSPNAARASGARKETQYF
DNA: TGCAGTCCTAACGCAGCTAGGGCTAGCGGAGCAAGAAAAGAGACCCAGTACTTC

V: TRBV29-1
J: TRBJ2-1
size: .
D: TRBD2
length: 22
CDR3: CSVEDLFSPGTSGRAVYNEQFF
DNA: TGCAGCGTTGAAGATCTTTTTTCCCCCGGGACTAGCGGGAGGGCCGTATACAATGAGCAGTTCTTC

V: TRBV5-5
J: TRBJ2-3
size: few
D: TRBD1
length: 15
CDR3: CASSLPGQGRDTQYF
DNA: TGTGCCAGCAGCTTACCGGGACAGGGGCGAGATACGCAGTATTTT

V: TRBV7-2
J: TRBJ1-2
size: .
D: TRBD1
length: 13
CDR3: CASSPRDRYGYTF
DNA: TGTGCCAGCAGCCCACGGGACAGATATGGCTACACCTTC

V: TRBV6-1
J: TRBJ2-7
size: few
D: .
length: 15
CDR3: CASSEVGGPTYEQYF
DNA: TGTGCCAGCAGTGAAGTTGGGGGCCCCACCTACGAGCAGTACTTC

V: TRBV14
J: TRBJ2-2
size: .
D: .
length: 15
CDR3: CASSQGETPTGELFF
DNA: TGTGCCAGCAGCCAAGGGGAGACACCCACCGGGGAGCTGTTTTTT

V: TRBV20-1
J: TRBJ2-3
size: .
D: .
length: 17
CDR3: CSARDEVKGGATDTQYF
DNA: TGCAGTGCTAGAGATGAGGTAAAGGGTGGTGCCACAGATACGCAGTATTTT

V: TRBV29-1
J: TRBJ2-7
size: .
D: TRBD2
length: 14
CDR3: CSVDPRGAGNEQYF
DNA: TGCAGCGTTGATCCGCGGGGGGCGGGCAATGAGCAGTACTTC

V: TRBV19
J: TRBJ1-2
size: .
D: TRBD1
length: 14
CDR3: CASSGQGSNYGYTF
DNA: TGTGCCAGTAGCGGACAGGGGTCCAACTATGGCTACACCTTC

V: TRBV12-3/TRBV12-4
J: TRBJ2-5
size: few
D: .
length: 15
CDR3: CASSPGINVQETQYF
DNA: TGTGCCAGCAGTCCAGGGATAAACGTTCAAGAGACCCAGTACTTC

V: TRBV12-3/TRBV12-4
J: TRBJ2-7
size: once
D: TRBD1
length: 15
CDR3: CASSSHTQGVGEQYF
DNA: TGTGCCAGCAGTTCACACACCCAGGGGGTAGGCGAGCAGTACTTC

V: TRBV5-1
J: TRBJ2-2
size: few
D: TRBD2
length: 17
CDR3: CASSSLTSGGNTGELFF
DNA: TGCGCCAGCAGCTCTCTGACTAGCGGGGGGAACACCGGGGAGCTGTTTTTT

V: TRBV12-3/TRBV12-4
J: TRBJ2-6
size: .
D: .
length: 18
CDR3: CASSLRSQGSSGANVLTF
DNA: TGTGCCAGCAGTTTACGGTCCCAGGGGAGCTCTGGGGCCAACGTCCTGACTTTC

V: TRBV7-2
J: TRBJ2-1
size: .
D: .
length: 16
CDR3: CASSKEGLAGTGEQFF
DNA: TGTGCCAGCAGCAAAGAAGGCCTAGCGGGGACAGGTGAGCAGTTCTTC